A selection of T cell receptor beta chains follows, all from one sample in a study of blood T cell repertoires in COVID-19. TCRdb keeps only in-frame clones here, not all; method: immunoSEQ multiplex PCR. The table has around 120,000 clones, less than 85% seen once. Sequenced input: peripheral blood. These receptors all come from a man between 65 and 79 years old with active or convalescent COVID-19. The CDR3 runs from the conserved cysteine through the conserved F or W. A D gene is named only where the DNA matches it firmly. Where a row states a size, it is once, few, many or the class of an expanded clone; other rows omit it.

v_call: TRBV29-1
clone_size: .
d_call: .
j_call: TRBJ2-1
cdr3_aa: CSARFRGYNEQFF
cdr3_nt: TGCAGCGCCCGGTTCCGAGGCTACAATGAGCAGTTCTTC

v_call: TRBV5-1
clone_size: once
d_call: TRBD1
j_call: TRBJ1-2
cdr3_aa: CASSDDRGRGYTF
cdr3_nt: TGCGCCAGCAGCGATGACAGGGGACGTGGCTACACCTTC

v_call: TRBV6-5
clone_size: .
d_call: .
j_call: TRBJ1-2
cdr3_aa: CASLPLARRDGYTF
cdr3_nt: TGTGCCAGCCTCCCCCTGGCCAGGCGGGATGGCTACACCTTC

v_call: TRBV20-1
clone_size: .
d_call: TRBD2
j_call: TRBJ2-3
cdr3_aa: CSASPSGRANTQYF
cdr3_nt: TGCAGTGCTAGTCCCAGCGGGAGAGCAAATACGCAGTATTTT

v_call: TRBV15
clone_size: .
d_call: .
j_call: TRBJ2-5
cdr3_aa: CATSKVRQEETQYF
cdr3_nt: TGTGCCACCAGCAAGGTGCGACAGGAAGAGACCCAGTACTTC

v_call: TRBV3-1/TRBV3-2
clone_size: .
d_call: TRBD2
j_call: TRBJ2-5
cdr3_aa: CASSPYSGGGETQYF
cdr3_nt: TGTGCCAGCAGCCCGTATTCGGGGGGGGGAGAGACCCAGTACTTC

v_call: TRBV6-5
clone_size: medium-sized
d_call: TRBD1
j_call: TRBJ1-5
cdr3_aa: CASRAGTVGWQPQHF
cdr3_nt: TGTGCCAGCAGGGCGGGGACAGTCGGATGGCAGCCCCAGCATTTT

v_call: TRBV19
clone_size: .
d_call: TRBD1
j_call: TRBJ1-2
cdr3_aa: CATKLSGTGSYTF
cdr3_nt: TGTGCCACGAAACTGTCCGGGACAGGGAGCTACACCTTC

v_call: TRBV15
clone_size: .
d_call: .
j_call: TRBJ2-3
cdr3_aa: CATSSAPADTQYF
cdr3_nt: TGTGCCACCAGCAGTGCCCCGGCAGATACGCAGTATTTT

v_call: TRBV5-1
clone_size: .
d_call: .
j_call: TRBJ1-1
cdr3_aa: CASTRERTDSNTEAFF
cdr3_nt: TGCGCCAGCACCCGGGAAAGGACAGATTCGAACACTGAAGCTTTCTTT

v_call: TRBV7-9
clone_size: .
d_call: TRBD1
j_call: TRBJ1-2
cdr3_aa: CASSKGQVLMSNYGYTF
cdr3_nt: TGTGCCAGCAGCAAAGGACAGGTTTTAATGTCTAACTATGGCTACACCTTC

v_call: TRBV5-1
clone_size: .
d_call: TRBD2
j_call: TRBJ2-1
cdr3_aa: CASSLIHGGVGNEQFF
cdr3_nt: TGCGCCAGCAGCTTAATCCACGGGGGGGTCGGCAATGAGCAGTTCTTC

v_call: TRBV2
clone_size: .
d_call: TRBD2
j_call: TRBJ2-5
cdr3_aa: CASSPGLAAETQYF
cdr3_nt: TGTGCCAGCAGCCCGGGACTAGCGGCGGAGACCCAGTACTTC

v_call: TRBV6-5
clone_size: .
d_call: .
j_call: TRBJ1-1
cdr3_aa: CASSYSGRVPFF
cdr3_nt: TGTGCCAGCAGTTACTCGGGGAGGGTGCCTTTCTTT

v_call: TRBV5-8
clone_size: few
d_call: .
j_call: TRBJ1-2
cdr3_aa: CASSRGQNYGYTF
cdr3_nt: TGTGCCAGCAGCCGAGGACAGAACTATGGCTACACCTTC

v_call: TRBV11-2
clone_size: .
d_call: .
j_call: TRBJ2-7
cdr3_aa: CASSFISRAGHEQYF
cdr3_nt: TGTGCCAGCAGCTTTATCTCGCGAGCGGGCCACGAGCAGTACTTC

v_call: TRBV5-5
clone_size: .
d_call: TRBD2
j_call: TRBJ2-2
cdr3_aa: CASRGAGGANTGELFF
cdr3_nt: TGTGCCAGCCGGGGGGCCGGGGGGGCGAACACCGGGGAGCTGTTTTTT

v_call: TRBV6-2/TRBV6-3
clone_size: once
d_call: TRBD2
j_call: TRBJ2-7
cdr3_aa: CASSNRLTSATYEQYF
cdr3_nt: TGTGCCAGCAGTAATCGACTAACTAGCGCGACCTACGAGCAGTACTTC

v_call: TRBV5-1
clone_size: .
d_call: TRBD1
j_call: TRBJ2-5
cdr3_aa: CASSLIGTAEETQYF
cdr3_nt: TGCGCCAGCAGCTTGATTGGGACAGCTGAAGAGACCCAGTACTTC

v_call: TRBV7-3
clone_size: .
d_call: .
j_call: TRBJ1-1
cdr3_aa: CASSLFSPVTGNTEAFF
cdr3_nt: TGTGCCAGCAGCTTATTCTCCCCGGTGACAGGGAACACTGAAGCTTTCTTT

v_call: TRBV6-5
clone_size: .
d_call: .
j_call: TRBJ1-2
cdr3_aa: CASRPGSTANYGYTF
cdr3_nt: TGTGCCAGCAGACCGGGATCAACAGCTAACTATGGCTACACCTTC

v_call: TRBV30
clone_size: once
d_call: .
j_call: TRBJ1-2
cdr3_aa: CAWSPRWGGYTF
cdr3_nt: TGTGCCTGGAGCCCAAGATGGGGCGGCTACACCTTC

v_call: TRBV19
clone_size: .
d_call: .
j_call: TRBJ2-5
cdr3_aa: CASSITSPQETQYF
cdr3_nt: TGTGCCAGTAGTATTACTTCTCCGCAAGAGACCCAGTACTTC

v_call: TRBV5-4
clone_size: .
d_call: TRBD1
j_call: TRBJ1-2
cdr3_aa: CASSSDPGQGRNTF
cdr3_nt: TGTGCCAGCAGCTCCGACCCGGGACAGGGGAGGAACACCTTC

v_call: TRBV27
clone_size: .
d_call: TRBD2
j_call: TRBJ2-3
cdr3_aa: CASNPLETSGIGTDTQYF
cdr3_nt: TGTGCCAGCAATCCTCTTGAGACTAGCGGGATAGGAACAGATACGCAGTATTTT

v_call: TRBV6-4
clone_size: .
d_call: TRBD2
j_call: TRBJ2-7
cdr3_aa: CASIWISGAPNEQYF
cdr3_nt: TGTGCCAGCATCTGGATTAGCGGGGCCCCCAACGAGCAGTACTTC

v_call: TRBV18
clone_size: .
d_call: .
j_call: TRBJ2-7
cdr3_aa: CASSPTVDYEQYF
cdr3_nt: TGTGCCAGCTCGCCTACGGTTGACTACGAGCAGTACTTC

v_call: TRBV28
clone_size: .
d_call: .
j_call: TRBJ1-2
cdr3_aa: CASSFRDTFRSYGYTF
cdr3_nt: TGTGCCAGCAGTTTTCGGGACACCTTTCGGAGCTATGGCTACACCTTC

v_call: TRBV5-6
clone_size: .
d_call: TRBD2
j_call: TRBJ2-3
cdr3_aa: CASSLYSPSGGRTDTQYF
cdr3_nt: TGTGCCAGCAGCTTGTATAGTCCTAGCGGGGGGAGGACAGATACGCAGTATTTT

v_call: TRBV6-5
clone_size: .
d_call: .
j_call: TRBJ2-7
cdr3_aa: CASSPRLISSYEQYF
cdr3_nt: TGTGCCAGCAGCCCCCGACTGATTAGCTCCTACGAGCAGTACTTC

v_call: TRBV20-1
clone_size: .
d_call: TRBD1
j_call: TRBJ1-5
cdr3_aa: CSTGGEPQHF
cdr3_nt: TGCAGCACAGGGGGTGAGCCCCAGCATTTT

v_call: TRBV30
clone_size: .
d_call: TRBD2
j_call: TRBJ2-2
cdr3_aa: CAWSEGGAGELFF
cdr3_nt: TGTGCCTGGAGCGAGGGAGGGGCCGGGGAGCTGTTTTTT